This entry lists 32 T cell receptor beta chains sequenced from one sample in a study of T-cell memory formation after mild COVID-19. MiXCR, run by TCRdb on the 5' RACE reads, gives a single entry per CDR3 protein. The table lists about 400,000 distinct CDR3 sequences, more than 20% of them singletons. Sequenced material: PBMCs or a T cell subset sorted from them (not recorded which). Receptors originate from an adult woman who had mild COVID-19 (a few samples of this study predate the infection). Cell type and time point are not known.

This clonotype appeared a few times. The chain recombines TRBV3-1 with TRBJ1-2; possibly TRBD1 for D (5 bases). The germline CDR1 and CDR2 sequences are LGHDT and YNNKEL (reference sequence). V was cut by 2 bases and J by 6 bases, with 16 bases left in between. CDR3 size: 15 residues. For the CDR3, the DNA is TGTGCCAGCAGCCAAATGATGTGGACACGGCATGGCTACACCTTC. It specifies CASSQMMWTRHGYTF.

This clonotype was counted a single time. The rearrangement uses TRBV20-1 and TRBJ2-3; D ambiguous. The CDR3 runs to 9 residues. Germline V gene data show CDR1 as DFQATT and CDR2 as SNEGSKA (reference sequence). V was shortened by 6 bases and J by 6 bases, with 4 bases between the two germline ends. CDR3 in DNA: TGCAGTGCCACGGATACGCAGTATTTT. Residues: CSATDTQYF.

J is TRBJ2-6 and V is TRBV5-6; D is perhaps TRBD2 (7 bases). The germline CDR1 and CDR2 sequences are SGHDT and YYEEEE. The V and J ends lost 2 bases and 0 bases respectively, with 24 bases between them. The CDR3 totals 21 residues. CDR3 nucleotide sequence: TGTGCCAGCAGCTTAAATCCAACTTGGGGGGGCCTGGGCTCTGGGGCCAACGTCCTGACTTTC. This encodes CASSLNPTWGGLGSGANVLTF.

This clonotype was counted a few times. This chain joins TRBV7-9 and TRBJ2-3; TRBD2 matches at 10 bases. CDR3 length: 17 amino acids. Germline V CDR1 and CDR2: SEHNR, FQNEAQ (reference sequence). V lost 5 bases, J lost 4 bases, and 12 bases stayed unmatched. The CDR3 DNA reads as TGTGCCAGCAGCCCAGCTCCCCTAGCGGGGGTTGCAGATACGCAGTATTTT. Protein sequence: CASSPAPLAGVADTQYF.

The chain carries TRBV29-1 and TRBJ1-2; no reliable D call. The CDR3 spans 12 residues. Germline V gene sequence: CDR1 SQVTM, CDR2 ANQGSEA. The V and J ends lost 0 bases and 3 bases respectively, with 5 bases between them. CDR3 amino acids: CSVEDAYYGYTF. CDR3 nucleotides: TGCAGCGTTGAAGATGCCTACTATGGCTACACCTTC.

This clonotype was seen a handful of times. The chain uses TRBV6-1 and TRBJ2-1; 7 nucleotides align to TRBD2. Germline trimming cut 8 bases from V and 8 bases from J; bases unmatched to any gene: 9. The CDR3 length is 13 residues. Germline assignment: CDR1 MNHNS and CDR2 SASEGT. This CDR3 is CASGWGGIDEQFF. CDR3 DNA: TGTGCCAGCGGGTGGGGGGGGATCGATGAGCAGTTCTTC.

The chain couples TRBV5-5 to TRBJ2-3; a weak D match, TRBD1 (5 bases). This CDR3 contains 14 residues. Per the germline V gene, CDR1 is SGHKS and CDR2 is YYEKEE (reference sequence). V dropped 4 bases and J dropped 8 bases, with 17 bases sitting between them. The CDR3 protein is CASSETREFTTQYF. CDR3 sequence (DNA): TGTGCCAGCAGCGAGACCAGGGAATTTACTACGCAGTATTTT.

The chain couples TRBV7-8 to TRBJ2-1; 9 bases fit TRBD1. CDR3 size: 15 residues. V lost 4 bases and J lost 9; bases outside the gene matches: 10. From germline, CDR1 is SGHVS and CDR2 FQNEAQ. CDR3 coding DNA: TGTGCCAGCAGCTCCCTCCCGGGACAGGGCTTTGAGCAGTTCTTC. Translation gives CASSSLPGQGFEQFF.

The chain recombines TRBV7-6 with TRBJ1-2; 7 nucleotides align to TRBD1. V shed 5 bases and J 0 bases; nucleotides not matched to a gene: 12. The CDR3 loop spans 17 amino acids. Germline lookup yields CDR1 SGHVS and CDR2 FNYEAQ. The CDR3 nucleotides are TGTGCCAGCAGCCATCACCCGCCCGGACAGGCTAACTATGGCTACACCTTC. This sequence encodes CASSHHPPGQANYGYTF. Looking up the rest from reference TRBV7-6 and TRBJ1-2 gives the full variable domain: GAGVSQSPRYKVTKRGQDVALRCDPISGHVSLYWYRQALGQGPEFLTYFNYEAQQDKSGLPNDRFSAERPEGSISTLTIQRTEQRDSAMYRCASSHHPPGQANYGYTFGSGTRLTVV.

This chain links TRBV6-6 with TRBJ2-1; TRBD1 matches 7 bases. In germline, CDR1 is MNHNY, CDR2 SVGAGI (reference sequence). The CDR3 length is 14 residues. Trimming at V came to 2 bases and at J to 12 bases, leaving 10 bases not matched to a gene. Here the CDR3 reads CASSYLLDRDGQFF. The CDR3 DNA reads as TGTGCCAGCAGTTACCTACTCGACAGGGATGGGCAGTTCTTC.

This clonotype was observed a few times. The V call is TRBV6-1, the J call TRBJ1-1; D call uncertain. The CDR3 is 11 residues long. Germline CDR1 reads MNHNS; CDR2 reads SASEGT. Trimming removed 5 bases at V and 8 bases at J, with 9 bases between. The CDR3 coding sequence is TGTGCCAGCAGTTACAGTGGGGAAGCTTTCTTT. Protein: CASSYSGEAFF.

J is TRBJ2-2 and V is TRBV15; tentatively, D is TRBD1 or TRBD2 (5 bases each). Germline-derived CDR1 and CDR2 are LNHNV and YYDKDF (reference sequence). There are 14 residues in the CDR3. The V and J ends lost 3 bases and 4 bases respectively, with 9 bases between them. CDR3 DNA sequence: TGTGCCACCAGCAGGAGGGACCTCACCGGGGAGCTGTTTTTT. It specifies CATSRRDLTGELFF. Full variable domain (outside the CDR3, taken from reference TRBV15 and TRBJ2-2): DAMVIQNPRYQVTQFGKPVTLSCSQTLNHNVMYWYQQKSSQAPKLLFHYYDKDFNNEADTPDNFQSRRPNTSFCFLDIRSPGLGDTAMYLCATSRRDLTGELFFGEGSRLTVL.

This clonotype was observed a handful of times. This may be a read error: a much more frequent sequence differs by one nucleotide. V and J are TRBV5-1 and TRBJ2-5, with D maybe TRBD1 (5 bases). Trimming stripped 1 base from V and 2 bases from J, with 9 bases between. CDR1 is SGHRS and CDR2 is YFSETQ in the germline V gene. This CDR3 is 14 amino acids long. The CDR3 is CASSLRQRQETQYF. CDR3 coding DNA: TGCGCCAGCAGCTTGCGACAGAGACAAGAGACCCAGTACTTC. Filled out from reference TRBV5-1 and TRBJ2-5, the complete variable domain reads KAGVTQTPRYLIKTRGQQVTLSCSPISGHRSVSWYQQTPGQGLQFLFEYFSETQRNKGNFPGRFSGRQFSNSRSEMNVSTLELGDSALYLCASSLRQRQETQYFGPGTRLLVL.

V is TRBV4-2 and J is TRBJ2-5, with D maybe TRBD2 (6 bases). The V end was cut by 3 bases, the J end by 3 bases, with 14 bases between. Germline loops: CDR1 LGHNA, CDR2 YNFKEQ. The CDR3 is 15 amino acids. The DNA for the CDR3 is TGTGCCAGCAGCCAGAGGAGAATAGCGGAAGAGACCCAGTACTTC. This codes for CASSQRRIAEETQYF.

This clonotype was seen more than once but under ten times. The CDR3 sequence is CASLVGGVEAFF. CDR3 nucleotide sequence: TGTGCCAGCCTCGTGGGGGGTGTTGAAGCTTTCTTT. The chain is built from TRBV11-2 and TRBJ1-1; a weak D match, TRBD1 (5 bases). CDR1 and CDR2 from the germline V gene are SGHAT and FQNNGV. The CDR3 has 12 residues. V was clipped by 8 bases and J by 7 bases, with 14 bases between them.

On this clonotype itself: A much bigger clone sits one base away, suggesting this may be a read error. The rearrangement joins TRBV15 to TRBJ2-1; no reliable D call. CDR1 LNHNV and CDR2 YYDKDF come from the germline V gene (reference sequence). This CDR3 has 12 residues. For the CDR3, the DNA is TGTGCCACCAGCAGAGCCTACCATGAGCAGTTCTTC. It specifies CATSRAYHEQFF.

The rearrangement uses TRBV24-1 and TRBJ2-3; 9 positions agree with TRBD2. The J segment lost 5 bases and the V segment lost 2 bases, leaving 7 bases of the junction unmatched. Looked up from germline, CDR1 is KGHDR and CDR2 is SFDVKD. This CDR3 has 16 residues. This chain's CDR3 is CATSDSVAGEVDTQYF. CDR3 bases: TGTGCCACCAGTGATTCGGTAGCGGGGGAGGTAGATACGCAGTATTTT.

The chain has TRBV5-5 and TRBJ2-3, with a weak D call TRBD2 (5 bases). Germline CDR1 reads SGHKS; CDR2 reads YYEKEE (reference sequence). V shed 0 bases and J shed 2 bases, with 13 bases lying between them. The CDR3 length is 16 residues. The CDR3 loop reads CASSLGGRGPTDTQYF. DNA for the CDR3: TGTGCCAGCAGCTTGGGAGGGCGCGGGCCCACAGATACGCAGTATTTT.

The chain recombines TRBV12-3 or TRBV12-4 with TRBJ2-1, with a possible D match to TRBD2 (6 bases). The CDR3 sequence is 15 residues long. V lost 5 bases and J lost 9, with 20 bases in between. Here the CDR3 reads CASSLRDSALSEQFF. CDR3 DNA: TGTGCCAGCAGTCTCCGGGACTCCGCCTTGAGTGAGCAGTTCTTC.

This clonotype was recorded a few times. The chain couples TRBV7-9 to TRBJ2-1, with D possibly being TRBD2 (6 bases). CDR1 and CDR2 (germline): SEHNR, FQNEAQ (reference sequence). Trimming pared 5 bases from V and 8 bases from J, leaving 19 bases between. There are 15 residues in the CDR3. CDR3 residues: CASSASAVGGYEQFF. The CDR3 DNA reads TGTGCCAGCAGCGCTTCGGCTGTGGGGGGATATGAGCAGTTCTTC.

This clonotype has just a few counts. The chain carries TRBV4-2 and TRBJ2-1, with TRBD2 matching over 7 bases. The CDR3 covers 15 residues. Trimming cost V 2 bases and J 0 bases; bases outside gene matches: 1. Germline V gene lookup returns CDR1 LGHNA and CDR2 YNFKEQ. The CDR3 is CASSQWGGSYNEQFF. As DNA, the CDR3 is TGTGCCAGCAGCCAATGGGGGGGCTCCTACAATGAGCAGTTCTTC.

The J gene is TRBJ1-1, the V gene TRBV2, with TRBD1 matching over 7 bases. Trimming cost V 8 bases and J 1 base; bases outside gene matches: 10. The CDR3 loop spans 15 amino acids. CDR1 SNHLY and CDR2 FYNNEI come from the germline V gene. The CDR3 nucleotides are TGTGCCAGCCAACCTCTGACAGGGAAGAACACTGAAGCTTTCTTT. Its translation: CASQPLTGKNTEAFF. Full variable domain (missing parts from reference TRBV2 and TRBJ1-1): EPEVTQTPSHQVTQMGQEVILRCVPISNHLYFYWYRQILGQKVEFLVSFYNNEISEKSEIFDDQFSVERPDGSNFTLKIRSTKLEDSAMYFCASQPLTGKNTEAFFGQGTRLTVV.

The V gene is TRBV5-1, the J gene TRBJ2-3; D uncertain. The V end was cut by 0 bases, the J end by 2 bases, with 7 bases between. Germline CDR1 SGHRS, CDR2 YFSETQ. The CDR3 runs 14 residues. This chain's CDR3 is CASSLEVDTDTQYF. CDR3 nucleotide sequence: TGCGCCAGCAGCTTGGAGGTTGACACAGATACGCAGTATTTT.

This clonotype occurred a few times. The gene calls are TRBV5-6 and TRBJ2-7; 7 bases agree with TRBD2. V shed 2 bases, J shed 0 bases, and the junction held 5 bases outside the gene matches. Germline CDR1 is SGHDT and CDR2 is YYEEEE. The CDR3 consists of 15 residues. The CDR3 region has the DNA TGTGCCAGCAGCTTCATGGGGGGGTTCTCCTACGAGCAGTACTTC. It codes for CASSFMGGFSYEQYF. Full variable domain (missing parts from reference TRBV5-6 and TRBJ2-7): DAGVTQSPTHLIKTRGQQVTLRCSPKSGHDTVSWYQQALGQGPQFIFQYYEEEERQRGNFPDRFSGHQFPNYSSELNVNALLLGDSALYLCASSFMGGFSYEQYFGPGTRLTVT.

This clonotype was seen a handful of times. The rearrangement links TRBV5-1 to TRBJ2-2; 10 bases align to TRBD2. Germline CDR1 reads SGHRS; CDR2 reads YFSETQ. This CDR3 is 15 amino acids long. J was trimmed by 5 bases and V by 4 bases; bases with no gene match: 5. The CDR3 nucleotides read TGCGCCAGCAGCCCGACTAGCGGGCAGACCGGGGAGCTGTTTTTT. This sequence encodes CASSPTSGQTGELFF. The whole variable domain, remainder taken from reference TRBV5-1 and TRBJ2-2, is KAGVTQTPRYLIKTRGQQVTLSCSPISGHRSVSWYQQTPGQGLQFLFEYFSETQRNKGNFPGRFSGRQFSNSRSEMNVSTLELGDSALYLCASSPTSGQTGELFFGEGSRLTVL.

The chain couples TRBV24-1 to TRBJ2-3, with D tentatively TRBD1 or TRBD2 (6 bases each). The CDR3 covers 14 residues. Germline lookup yields CDR1 KGHDR and CDR2 SFDVKD. V lost 7 bases to trimming and J lost 5 bases, with 15 bases between them. Here the CDR3 DNA reads TGTGCCACCAGACCCTCCCGGGGGCAAGATACGCAGTATTTT. This encodes CATRPSRGQDTQYF.

This clonotype has only a few counts. V gene TRBV24-1 combines with J gene TRBJ2-1; D may correspond to TRBD1 or TRBD2 (5 bases each). The CDR3 is 11 amino acids. From germline, CDR1 is KGHDR and CDR2 SFDVKD. V was trimmed by 8 bases and J by 9 bases, leaving 10 bases between them. The DNA of the CDR3 is TGTGCCACCACTGGGGGAAGTGAGCAGTTCTTC. As protein: CATTGGSEQFF.

This clonotype was recorded a few times. This chain joins TRBV5-1 and TRBJ1-2; no firm D call. This CDR3 is 15 amino acids long. CDR1 and CDR2 from the germline V gene are SGHRS and YFSETQ. V dropped 1 base and J dropped 8 bases, with 18 bases sitting between them. The CDR3 coding sequence is TGCGCCAGCAGCTTGCCCGACGGAGGAGTCGGGGGCTACACCTTC. It is translated as CASSLPDGGVGGYTF.

The V and J genes are TRBV15 and TRBJ1-1; D not resolved. V lost 1 base, J lost 5 bases, and 11 bases lay in between. The CDR3 is made up of 14 amino acids. CDR1 is LNHNV and CDR2 is YYDKDF in the germline V gene (reference sequence). The CDR3 sequence is CATSRVSIATEAFF. CDR3 nucleotide sequence: TGTGCCACCAGCAGAGTGTCTATAGCAACTGAAGCTTTCTTT.

The chain employs TRBV4-3 and TRBJ2-7; D may be TRBD1 or TRBD2 (5 bases each). Germline lookup yields CDR1 LGHNA and CDR2 YSLEER. The CDR3 sequence is 15 residues long. Trimming stripped 1 base from V and 3 bases from J, with 13 bases between. CDR3 protein: CASSQGWGFYYEQYF. The CDR3 region has the DNA TGCGCCAGCAGCCAAGGTTGGGGGTTTTACTACGAGCAGTACTTC.

The chain recombines TRBV29-1 with TRBJ2-5; D remains unclear. V lost 4 bases and J 4 bases, leaving 13 bases between the germline ends. The CDR3 sequence is 13 residues long. Germline V gene sequence: CDR1 SQVTM, CDR2 ANQGSEA. The CDR3 here is CSVVRIVRETQYF. The CDR3 DNA follows: TGCAGCGTTGTAAGGATAGTCCGAGAGACCCAGTACTTC.

J is TRBJ1-1 and V is TRBV25-1; 8 nucleotides line up with TRBD1. The length of the CDR3 is 14 residues. Per germline, CDR1 MGHDK and CDR2 SYGVNS. Unmatched junction bases numbered 1, after V lost 3 bases and J lost 1 base. CDR3: CASSDDRGNTEAFF. The DNA for the CDR3 is TGTGCCAGCAGTGACGACAGGGGGAACACTGAAGCTTTCTTT.